What follows are 21 T cell receptor beta chains derived from one specimen sequenced in a study of cytomegalovirus exposure and HLA in healthy donors. PCR involved 60 Vbeta and 13 Jbeta primers. Sequenced by immunoSEQ multiplex PCR; TCRdb stores in-frame clones only, minus some. The table has 60,000 to 65,000 clones, over 60% seen once; the top ten hold 20% to 30%. The sample comprised PBMCs. These receptors came from a man between 45 and 60 years old in good health and CMV-seropositive.

The rearrangement links TRBV5-4 to TRBJ2-3; D may be TRBD2 (6 bases). Germline V gene data show CDR1 as SGHNT and CDR2 as YYREEE (reference sequence). The CDR3 sequence is 15 residues long. Trimming shortened V by 4 bases and J by 0 bases, and 12 bases separated the two germline ends. The CDR3 here is CASSGRGSSTDTQYF. The DNA for the CDR3 is TGTGCCAGCAGCGGCCGGGGGTCCAGCACAGATACGCAGTATTTT.

The V and J genes are TRBV6-5 and TRBJ2-1, with 9 bases identical to TRBD2. The trim removed 7 bases at V and 9 bases at J, leaving 7 bases unmatched. Germline V gene data show CDR1 as MNHEY and CDR2 as SVGAGI. This CDR3 spans 13 amino acids. The CDR3 DNA follows: TGTGCCAGCACTCGGACTAGCGTGGGTGAGCAGTTCTTC. Protein product: CASTRTSVGEQFF.

About this clone: Other DNA sequences in this specimen translate into the identical CDR3. V and J are TRBV2 and TRBJ2-1; 7 bases map to TRBD2. The V and J ends lost 7 bases and 3 bases, in that order; junction bases with no gene match: 3. This CDR3 has 13 amino acids. The germline gives CDR1 SNHLY, CDR2 FYNNEI. The CDR3 region has the DNA TGTGCCAGCAAGCCGGGGGGCTACAATGAGCAGTTCTTC. Translated, it gives CASKPGGYNEQFF. Full variable domain (remainder filled in from reference TRBV2 and TRBJ2-1): EPEVTQTPSHQVTQMGQEVILRCVPISNHLYFYWYRQILGQKVEFLVSFYNNEISEKSEIFDDQFSVERPDGSNFTLKIRSTKLEDSAMYFCASKPGGYNEQFFGPGTRLTVL.

The rearrangement links TRBV6-5 to TRBJ2-7; TRBD1 might be the D (6 bases). This CDR3 comprises 14 residues. Per germline, CDR1 MNHEY and CDR2 SVGAGI. The ends were cut back, 0 bases at V and 3 bases at J, with 9 bases in the middle. The CDR3 spells CASSYSQTGYEQYF. The CDR3 DNA reads TGTGCCAGCAGTTACTCGCAGACAGGCTACGAGCAGTACTTC.

The sample holds a few counts of this clone. J is TRBJ2-7 and V is TRBV5-5; a possible D gene is TRBD1 (6 bases). Germline CDR1 and CDR2: SGHKS and YYEKEE (reference sequence). The CDR3 extends over 12 amino acids. V shed 5 bases and J shed 5 bases, with 11 bases lying between them. CDR3 residues: CASRKTGDEQYF. The CDR3 coding sequence is TGTGCCAGCAGAAAGACAGGAGACGAGCAGTACTTC.

The J gene is TRBJ1-2, the V gene TRBV29-1; possibly TRBD1 for D (5 bases). CDR1 and CDR2 from the germline V gene are SQVTM and ANQGSEA. The CDR3 totals 13 residues. The V gene lost 2 bases and the J gene lost 6 bases, with 13 bases spanning the gap. CDR3 sequence (DNA): TGCAGCGTTGAAAGGCAGGGAAGGGATGGCTACACCTTC. Protein sequence: CSVERQGRDGYTF.

The CDR3 sequence is CASSLGVSGGTEAFF. CDR3 bases: TGTGCCAGCAGCTTAGGAGTTTCGGGGGGGACTGAAGCTTTCTTT. This chain connects TRBV7-9 to TRBJ1-1, with D possibly TRBD1 on 5 matching bases. CDR1 is SEHNR, CDR2 FQNEAQ, per germline (reference sequence). The CDR3 loop spans 15 amino acids. The V gene lost 1 base and the J gene lost 5 bases, with 14 bases spanning the gap.

The chain uses TRBV7-6 and TRBJ2-7; 9 bases map to TRBD2. CDR3 length: 18 amino acids. The germline V gene encodes CDR1 SGHVS and CDR2 FNYEAQ. V lost 1 base, J lost 0 bases, and 10 bases stayed unmatched. As DNA, the CDR3 is TGTGCCAGCAGCTTAGAGGTAGCGGGAGACCCCTGCTCCTACGAGCAGTACTTC. Translated: CASSLEVAGDPCSYEQYF.

J is TRBJ2-2 and V is TRBV11-2; 7 bases line up with TRBD1. The CDR3 extends over 16 amino acids. Trimming removed 5 bases from V and 1 base from J; junction bases left unmatched: 7. The germline gives CDR1 SGHAT, CDR2 FQNNGV. CDR3 sequence (DNA): TGTGCCAGCAGCCTCTATAGGGGGCTGAACACCGGGGAGCTGTTTTTT. This gives the protein CASSLYRGLNTGELFF.

The rearrangement links TRBV19 to TRBJ1-5; tentative D call: TRBD1 (6 bases). Trimming stripped 7 bases from V and 1 base from J, with 14 bases between. CDR1 is LNHDA and CDR2 is SQIVND in the germline V gene (reference sequence). The CDR3 covers 15 residues. CDR3 loop: CASTLWQGSNQPQHF. As DNA, the CDR3 is TGTGCCAGTACCCTTTGGCAGGGGAGCAATCAGCCCCAGCATTTT.

This clone turned up a few times. CDR3 sequence: CASSQGTGWPTTYGYTF. In DNA form, the CDR3 reads TGCGCCAGCAGCCAAGGAACAGGATGGCCTACTACCTATGGCTACACCTTC. The genes are TRBV4-3 and TRBJ1-2, with TRBD1 as a possible D gene (5 bases). The CDR3 has 17 amino acids. Trimming stripped 1 base from V and 4 bases from J, with 19 bases between. Germline V gene data show CDR1 as LGHNA and CDR2 as YSLEER.

As to this clone: The junction differs from germline at one of its ends, possibly a read error. V usage is TRBV7-9 and J usage is TRBJ2-3; 12 bases are shared with TRBD2. Germline CDR1 and CDR2: SEHNR and FQNEAQ (reference sequence). The CDR3 spans 15 residues. The CDR3 region is CSSSSLAGGGDTQYF. CDR3 DNA: TGTTCCAGCAGTTCACTAGCGGGAGGAGGGGATACGCAGTATTTT. Filled out from reference TRBV7-9 and TRBJ2-3, the complete variable domain reads DTGVSQNPRHKITKRGQNVTFRCDPISEHNRLYWYRQTLGQGPEFLTYFQNEAQLEKSRLLSDRFSAERPKGSFSTLEIQRTEQGDSAMYLCSSSSLAGGGDTQYFGPGTRLTVL.

This clone came up a few times. The chain recombines TRBV16 with TRBJ1-5, with a tentative D call TRBD1 (6 bases). Germline-derived CDR1 and CDR2 are KGHSY and FQNENV. This CDR3 contains 15 residues. V was pared by 4 bases and J by 10 bases, with 20 bases between. CDR3 bases: TGTGCCAGCAGCCCGCTCCCCTTGAGGGGACATCCCCAGCATTTT. Translating it yields CASSPLPLRGHPQHF.

This clone was recorded once. The V and J genes are TRBV7-6 and TRBJ2-2; no reliable D call. This CDR3 comprises 13 residues. Germline loops: CDR1 SGHVS, CDR2 FNYEAQ. Trimming pared 1 base from V and 8 bases from J, leaving 8 bases between. The CDR3: CASSLELGGELFF. CDR3 coding DNA: TGTGCCAGCAGCTTAGAGCTAGGAGGGGAGCTGTTTTTT.

This clone was observed once. This chain links TRBV9 with TRBJ2-7; maybe TRBD1 (6 bases). This CDR3 has 15 amino acids. Trimming cost V 3 bases and J 0 bases, with 13 bases left between them. CDR1 and CDR2 (germline): SGDLS, YYNGEE. CDR3 amino acids: CASSAGHVSSYEQYF. The CDR3 nucleotides are TGTGCCAGCAGCGCGGGACACGTGAGCTCCTACGAGCAGTACTTC.

This clone was picked up one time. The chain's CDR3 is CASSSPPGDWVGEQYF. The CDR3 DNA sequence: TGTGCCAGCAGCTCCCCCCCAGGGGATTGGGTCGGGGAGCAGTACTTC. V usage is TRBV7-9 and J usage is TRBJ2-7; possible D gene TRBD1, 6 bases. The CDR3 runs to 16 residues. V lost 4 bases and J 7 bases, leaving 23 bases between the germline ends. Per germline, CDR1 SEHNR and CDR2 FQNEAQ (reference sequence).

The J gene is TRBJ2-7, the V gene TRBV6-5, with D possibly matching TRBD1 (6 bases). The V gene's germline CDR1 is MNHEY and CDR2 SVGAGI. The V gene lost 4 bases and the J gene lost 6 bases, with 16 bases spanning the gap. The length of the CDR3 is 14 residues. CDR3 loop: CASSSTGQGLEQYF. The CDR3 nucleotides are TGTGCCAGCAGTTCCACAGGGCAGGGGCTCGAGCAGTACTTC.

The gene calls are TRBV7-3 and TRBJ2-3; no reliable D call. Looked up from germline, CDR1 is SGHTA and CDR2 is FQGTGA. The CDR3 is made up of 13 amino acids. Trimming took 3 bases from V and 6 from J, leaving 10 bases between them. The CDR3 region has the DNA TGTGCCAGCAGCTTCCGGTCCGGGGATACGCAGTATTTT. Its protein product is CASSFRSGDTQYF. The full variable domain, in which reference TRBV7-3 and TRBJ2-3 provide the parts outside the CDR3, is GAGVSQTPSNKVTEKGKYVELRCDPISGHTALYWYRQSLGQGPEFLIYFQGTGAADDSGLPNDRFFAVRPEGSVSTLKIQRTERGDSAVYLCASSFRSGDTQYFGPGTRLTVL.

This clone was seen a handful of times. The chain has TRBV27 and TRBJ2-7, with D possibly matching TRBD2 (6 bases). The CDR3 runs 15 residues. V was pared by 7 bases and J by 0 bases, with 16 bases between. Germline V lookup: CDR1 MNHEY, CDR2 SMNVEV (reference sequence). The CDR3 loop reads CASTPGGGISYEQYF. The DNA of the CDR3 is TGTGCCAGCACCCCCGGTGGGGGGATCTCCTACGAGCAGTACTTC.

The rearrangement joins TRBV29-1 to TRBJ1-1; no firm D call. This CDR3 has 14 amino acids. Trimming removed 4 bases from V and 1 base from J, with 13 bases in between. Germline CDR1 reads SQVTM; CDR2 reads ANQGSEA. CDR3 DNA sequence: TGCAGCGTTGCCCGGGGAGGATGGAACACTGAAGCTTTCTTT. The encoded protein is CSVARGGWNTEAFF. The variable domain in full, completed from reference TRBV29-1 and TRBJ1-1, reads SAVISQKPSRDICQRGTSLTIQCQVDSQVTMMFWYRQQPGQSLTLIATANQGSEATYESGFVIDKFPISRPNLTFSTLTVSNMSPEDSSIYLCSVARGGWNTEAFFGQGTRLTVV.

This clone was seen a few times. The chain recombines TRBV7-2 with TRBJ1-5, with D tentatively TRBD1 (5 bases). V lost 0 bases and J 0 bases, leaving 6 bases between the germline ends. Germline lookup yields CDR1 SGHTA and CDR2 FQGNSA. The CDR3 spans 15 residues. This CDR3 reads CASSLAGLSNQPQHF. The DNA for the CDR3 is TGTGCCAGCAGCTTAGCGGGGCTTAGCAATCAGCCCCAGCATTTT. The complete variable domain, with remaining parts taken from reference TRBV7-2 and TRBJ1-5, reads GAGVSQSPSNKVTEKGKDVELRCDPISGHTALYWYRQSLGQGLEFLIYFQGNSAPDKSGLPSDRFSAERTGGSVSTLTIQRTQQEDSAVYLCASSLAGLSNQPQHFGDGTRLSIL.